The entry below gives a single T cell receptor beta chain sequence along with its context. The authors' processing: Amplified reference gene primers provided the basis for estimating nucleated cell counts. Assay used: immunoSEQ multiplex PCR; TCRdb lists only in-frame clones, some missing. The V and J calls and the clone size are those of that table, but D and trimming were determined from the DNA. Of tens of thousands of clones in the sample, 88% were seen once. The CDR3 loop spans 15 amino acids. The V end lost 3 bases, the J end lost 7 bases, and 13 bases lay between the germline ends. Looked up from germline, CDR1 is KGHSH and CDR2 is LQKENI. These data come from a study of blood T cell repertoires in COVID-19. Whole-study context: Whether acute or convalescent, the COVID-19 samples came from the United States, Italy and Spain.

The J gene is TRBJ1-6, the V gene TRBV18; perhaps TRBD1 as D (6 bases). This clonotype was obtained from a man over 45 with acute or convalescent COVID-19. The sequencing sample was made of peripheral blood. CDR3 loop: CASSPNRQGNSPLHF. CDR3 in DNA: TGTGCCAGCTCACCGAATCGCCAGGGGAATTCACCCCTCCACTTT.